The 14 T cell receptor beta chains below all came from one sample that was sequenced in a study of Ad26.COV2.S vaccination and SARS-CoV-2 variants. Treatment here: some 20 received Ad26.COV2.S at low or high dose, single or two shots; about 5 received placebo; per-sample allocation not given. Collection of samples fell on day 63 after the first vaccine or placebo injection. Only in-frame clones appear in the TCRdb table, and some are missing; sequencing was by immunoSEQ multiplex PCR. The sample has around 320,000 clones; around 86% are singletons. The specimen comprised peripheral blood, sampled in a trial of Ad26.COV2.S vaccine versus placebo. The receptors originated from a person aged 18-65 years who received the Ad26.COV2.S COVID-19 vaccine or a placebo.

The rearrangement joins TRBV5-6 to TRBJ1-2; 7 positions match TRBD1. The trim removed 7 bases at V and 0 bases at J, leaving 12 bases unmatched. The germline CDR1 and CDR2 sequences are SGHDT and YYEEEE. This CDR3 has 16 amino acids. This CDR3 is CASLTGPIDTNYGYTF. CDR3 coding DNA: TGTGCCAGCCTGACAGGGCCGATTGATACTAACTATGGCTACACCTTC. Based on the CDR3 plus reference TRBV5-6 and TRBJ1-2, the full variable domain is DAGVTQSPTHLIKTRGQQVTLRCSPKSGHDTVSWYQQALGQGPQFIFQYYEEEERQRGNFPDRFSGHQFPNYSSELNVNALLLGDSALYLCASLTGPIDTNYGYTFGSGTRLTVV.

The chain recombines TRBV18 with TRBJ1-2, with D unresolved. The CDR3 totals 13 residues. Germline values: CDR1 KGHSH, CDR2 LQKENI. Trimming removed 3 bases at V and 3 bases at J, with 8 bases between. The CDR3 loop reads CASSPGDDYGYTF. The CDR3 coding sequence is TGTGCCAGCTCACCGGGAGACGACTATGGCTACACCTTC.

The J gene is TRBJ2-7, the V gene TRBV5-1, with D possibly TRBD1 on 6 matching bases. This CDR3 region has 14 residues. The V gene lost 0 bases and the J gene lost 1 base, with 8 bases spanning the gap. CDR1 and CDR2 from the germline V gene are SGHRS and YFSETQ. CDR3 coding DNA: TGCGCCAGCAGCTTGGACAGGGAATCCTACGAGCAGTACTTC. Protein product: CASSLDRESYEQYF. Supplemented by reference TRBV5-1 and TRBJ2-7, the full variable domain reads KAGVTQTPRYLIKTRGQQVTLSCSPISGHRSVSWYQQTPGQGLQFLFEYFSETQRNKGNFPGRFSGRQFSNSRSEMNVSTLELGDSALYLCASSLDRESYEQYFGPGTRLTVT.

Written as DNA, the CDR3 is TGTGCCAGCAGCTCTGCGGGTAGCCGGAGCACAGATACGCAGTATTTT. Translation gives CASSSAGSRSTDTQYF. The rearrangement uses TRBV5-5 and TRBJ2-3; TRBD2 is a possible D gene (5 bases). The CDR3 covers 16 residues. Trimming stripped 3 bases from V and 0 bases from J, with 14 bases between. Germline V gives CDR1 SGHKS, CDR2 YYEKEE (reference sequence).

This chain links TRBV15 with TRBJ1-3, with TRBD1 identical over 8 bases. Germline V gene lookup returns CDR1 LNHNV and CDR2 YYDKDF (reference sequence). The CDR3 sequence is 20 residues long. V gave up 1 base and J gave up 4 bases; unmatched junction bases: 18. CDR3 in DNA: TGTGCCACCAGCAGAGGAAACGGACAGGGTCGGCATCGGGCCGGAAACACCATATATTTT. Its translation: CATSRGNGQGRHRAGNTIYF.

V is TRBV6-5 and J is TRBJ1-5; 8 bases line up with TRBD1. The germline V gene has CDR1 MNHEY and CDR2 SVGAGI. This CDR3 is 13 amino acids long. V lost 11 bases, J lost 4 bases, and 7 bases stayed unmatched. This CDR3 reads CAAEDRVNQPQHF. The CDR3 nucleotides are TGTGCCGCGGAGGACAGGGTAAATCAGCCCCAGCATTTT.

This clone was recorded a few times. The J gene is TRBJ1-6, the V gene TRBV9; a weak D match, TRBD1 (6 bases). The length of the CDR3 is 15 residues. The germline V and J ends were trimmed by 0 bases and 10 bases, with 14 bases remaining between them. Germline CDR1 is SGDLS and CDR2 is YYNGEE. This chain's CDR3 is CASSVGRGRKSPLHF. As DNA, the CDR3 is TGTGCCAGCAGCGTAGGGCGGGGGCGAAAATCACCCCTCCACTTT. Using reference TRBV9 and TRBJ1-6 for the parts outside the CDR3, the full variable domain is DSGVTQTPKHLITATGQRVTLRCSPRSGDLSVYWYQQSLDQGLQFLIQYYNGEERAKGNILERFSAQQFPDLHSELNLSSLELGDSALYFCASSVGRGRKSPLHFGNGTRLTVT.

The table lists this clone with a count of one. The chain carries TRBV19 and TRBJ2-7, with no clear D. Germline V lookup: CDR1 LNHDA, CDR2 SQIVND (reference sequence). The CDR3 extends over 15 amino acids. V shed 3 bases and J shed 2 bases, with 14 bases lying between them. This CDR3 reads CASSISAVGTYEQYF. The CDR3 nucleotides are TGTGCCAGTAGTATCTCCGCGGTGGGCACCTACGAGCAGTACTTC.

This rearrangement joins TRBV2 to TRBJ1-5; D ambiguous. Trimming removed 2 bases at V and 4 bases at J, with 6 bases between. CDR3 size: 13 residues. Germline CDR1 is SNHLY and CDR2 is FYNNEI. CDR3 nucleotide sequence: TGTGCCAGCAGTGAACTCGGAAATCAGCCCCAGCATTTT. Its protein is CASSELGNQPQHF. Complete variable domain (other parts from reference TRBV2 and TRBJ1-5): EPEVTQTPSHQVTQMGQEVILRCVPISNHLYFYWYRQILGQKVEFLVSFYNNEISEKSEIFDDQFSVERPDGSNFTLKIRSTKLEDSAMYFCASSELGNQPQHFGDGTRLSIL.

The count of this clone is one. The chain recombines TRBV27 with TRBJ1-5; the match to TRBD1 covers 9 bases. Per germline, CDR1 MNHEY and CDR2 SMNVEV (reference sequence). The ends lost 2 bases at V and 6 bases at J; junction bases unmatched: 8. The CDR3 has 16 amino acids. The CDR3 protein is CASSLSGTGSGQPQHF. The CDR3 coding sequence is TGTGCCAGCAGTTTAAGTGGGACAGGGTCCGGTCAGCCCCAGCATTTT.

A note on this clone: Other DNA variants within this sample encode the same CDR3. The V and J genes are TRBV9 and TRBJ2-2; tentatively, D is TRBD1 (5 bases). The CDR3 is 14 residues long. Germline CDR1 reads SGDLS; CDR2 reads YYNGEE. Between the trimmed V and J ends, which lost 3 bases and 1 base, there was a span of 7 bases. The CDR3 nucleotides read TGTGCCAGCAGCGCCGGACAGAACACCGGGGAGCTGTTTTTT. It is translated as CASSAGQNTGELFF.

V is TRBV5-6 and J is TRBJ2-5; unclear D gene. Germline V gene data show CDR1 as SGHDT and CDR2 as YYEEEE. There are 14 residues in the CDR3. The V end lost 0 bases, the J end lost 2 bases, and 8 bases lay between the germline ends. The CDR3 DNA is TGTGCCAGCAGCTTGGACAGCTTTCAAGAGACCCAGTACTTC. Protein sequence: CASSLDSFQETQYF.

This CDR3 reads CASSSKGQGNYGYTF. The CDR3 DNA is TGTGCCAGTTCCTCGAAAGGACAGGGTAACTATGGCTACACCTTC. The rearrangement uses TRBV19 and TRBJ1-2; 8 bases align to TRBD1. J was trimmed by 1 base and V by 8 bases; bases with no gene match: 9. Per germline, CDR1 LNHDA and CDR2 SQIVND (reference sequence). The CDR3 length is 15 residues.

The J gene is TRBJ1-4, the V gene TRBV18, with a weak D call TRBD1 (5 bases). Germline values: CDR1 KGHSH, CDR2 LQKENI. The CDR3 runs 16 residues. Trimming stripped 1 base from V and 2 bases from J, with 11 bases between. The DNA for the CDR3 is TGTGCCAGCTCACCACTCGAACAGGCGACTAATGAAAAACTGTTTTTT. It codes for CASSPLEQATNEKLFF.